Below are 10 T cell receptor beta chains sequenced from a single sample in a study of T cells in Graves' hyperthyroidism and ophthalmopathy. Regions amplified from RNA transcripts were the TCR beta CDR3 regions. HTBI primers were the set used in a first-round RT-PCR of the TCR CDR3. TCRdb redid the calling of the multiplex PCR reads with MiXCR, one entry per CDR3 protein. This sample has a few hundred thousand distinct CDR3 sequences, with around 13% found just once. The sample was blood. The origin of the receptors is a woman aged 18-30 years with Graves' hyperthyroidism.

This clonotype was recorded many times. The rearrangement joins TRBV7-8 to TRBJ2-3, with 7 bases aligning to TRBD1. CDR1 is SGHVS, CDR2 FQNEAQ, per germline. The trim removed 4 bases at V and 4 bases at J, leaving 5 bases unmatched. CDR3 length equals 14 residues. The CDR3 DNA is TGTGCCAGCAGCTCCCACAGGGGACCAGATACGCAGTATTTT. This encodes CASSSHRGPDTQYF.

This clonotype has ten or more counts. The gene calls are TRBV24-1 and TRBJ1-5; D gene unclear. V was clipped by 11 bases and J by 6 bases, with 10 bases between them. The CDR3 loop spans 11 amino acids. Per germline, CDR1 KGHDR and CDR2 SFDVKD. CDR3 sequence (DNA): TGTGCCAATGCGGGGAGTCAGCCCCAGCATTTT. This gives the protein CANAGSQPQHF.

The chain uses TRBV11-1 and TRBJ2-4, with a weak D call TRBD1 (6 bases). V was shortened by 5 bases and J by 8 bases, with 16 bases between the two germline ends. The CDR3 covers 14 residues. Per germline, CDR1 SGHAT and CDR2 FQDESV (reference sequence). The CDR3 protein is CASSRGQPAHIQYF. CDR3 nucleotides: TGTGCCAGCAGCCGAGGACAGCCTGCCCACATTCAGTACTTC.

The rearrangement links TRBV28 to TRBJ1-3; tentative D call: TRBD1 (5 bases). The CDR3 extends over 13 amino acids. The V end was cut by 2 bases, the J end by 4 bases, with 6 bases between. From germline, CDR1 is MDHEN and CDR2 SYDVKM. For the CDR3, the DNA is TGTGCCAGCAGTTTAGACAGAGGAAACACCATATATTTT. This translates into CASSLDRGNTIYF. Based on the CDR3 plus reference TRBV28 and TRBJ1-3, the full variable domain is DVKVTQSSRYLVKRTGEKVFLECVQDMDHENMFWYRQDPGLGLRLIYFSYDVKMKEKGDIPEGYSVSREKKERFSLILESASTNQTSMYLCASSLDRGNTIYFGEGSWLTVV.

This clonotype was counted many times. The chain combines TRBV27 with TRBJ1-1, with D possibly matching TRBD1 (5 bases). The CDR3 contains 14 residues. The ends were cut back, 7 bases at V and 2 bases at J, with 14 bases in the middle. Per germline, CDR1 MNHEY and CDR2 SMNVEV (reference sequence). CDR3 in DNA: TGTGCCAGCACGGGGACGGCGGGCAACACTGAAGCTTTCTTT. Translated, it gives CASTGTAGNTEAFF.

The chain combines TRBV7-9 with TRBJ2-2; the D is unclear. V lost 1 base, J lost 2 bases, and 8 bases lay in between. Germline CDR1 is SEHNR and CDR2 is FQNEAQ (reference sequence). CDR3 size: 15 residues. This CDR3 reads CASSLVTYNTGELFF. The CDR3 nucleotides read TGTGCCAGCAGCTTAGTGACCTACAACACCGGGGAGCTGTTTTTT.

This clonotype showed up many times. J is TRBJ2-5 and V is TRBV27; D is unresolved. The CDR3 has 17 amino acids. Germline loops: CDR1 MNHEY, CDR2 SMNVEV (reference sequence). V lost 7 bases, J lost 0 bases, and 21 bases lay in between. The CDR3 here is CASTQTPLGPYQETQYF. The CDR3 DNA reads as TGTGCCAGCACACAGACCCCGCTGGGCCCGTACCAAGAGACCCAGTACTTC.

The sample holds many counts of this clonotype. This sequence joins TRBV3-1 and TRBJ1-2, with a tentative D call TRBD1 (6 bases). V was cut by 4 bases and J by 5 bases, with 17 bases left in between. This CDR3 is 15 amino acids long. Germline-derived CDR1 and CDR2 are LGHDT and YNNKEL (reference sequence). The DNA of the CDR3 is TGTGCCAGCAGCCCGAAGAGCGGGACAAATTATGGCTACACCTTC. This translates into CASSPKSGTNYGYTF.

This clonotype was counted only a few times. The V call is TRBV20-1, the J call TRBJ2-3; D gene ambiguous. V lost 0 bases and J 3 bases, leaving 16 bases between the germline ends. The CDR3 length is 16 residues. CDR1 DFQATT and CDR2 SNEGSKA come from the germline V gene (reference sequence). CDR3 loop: CSARDPEDGKTDTQYF. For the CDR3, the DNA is TGCAGTGCTAGAGACCCTGAAGACGGTAAAACAGATACGCAGTATTTT.

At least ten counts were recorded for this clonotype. The CDR3 DNA sequence: TGCAGTGCCTCTGTCGGGAGCTCCTACAATGAGCAGTTCTTC. Protein: CSASVGSSYNEQFF. The rearrangement joins TRBV20-1 to TRBJ2-1; TRBD2 is a possible D gene (6 bases). Germline values: CDR1 DFQATT, CDR2 SNEGSKA (reference sequence). V lost 6 bases, J lost 0 bases, and 12 bases lay in between. The CDR3 contains 14 residues.